Reported below is one T cell receptor (beta chain). The data were taken from a study of technical replicates of blood from a few donors. This CDR3 comprises 14 residues. The V gene end was trimmed by 5 bases and the J gene end by 3 bases; junction bases not matched to a gene: 5. In germline, CDR1 is SNHLY, CDR2 FYNNEI. Sequencing was performed with immunoSEQ multiplex PCR; in TCRdb, only in-frame clones are kept and a portion is missing. This table holds 67,000 or so clones, less than 97% found once. This TCR was sampled from a human donor in good health. Sequenced sample: T cells isolated from PBMCs. The chain recombines TRBV2 with TRBJ2-7, with 9 bases aligning to TRBD1. CDR3 nucleotide sequence: TGTGCCAGCAGTCAACAGGGGGCCGGCTACGAGCAGTACTTC. Its translation: CASSQQGAGYEQYF.